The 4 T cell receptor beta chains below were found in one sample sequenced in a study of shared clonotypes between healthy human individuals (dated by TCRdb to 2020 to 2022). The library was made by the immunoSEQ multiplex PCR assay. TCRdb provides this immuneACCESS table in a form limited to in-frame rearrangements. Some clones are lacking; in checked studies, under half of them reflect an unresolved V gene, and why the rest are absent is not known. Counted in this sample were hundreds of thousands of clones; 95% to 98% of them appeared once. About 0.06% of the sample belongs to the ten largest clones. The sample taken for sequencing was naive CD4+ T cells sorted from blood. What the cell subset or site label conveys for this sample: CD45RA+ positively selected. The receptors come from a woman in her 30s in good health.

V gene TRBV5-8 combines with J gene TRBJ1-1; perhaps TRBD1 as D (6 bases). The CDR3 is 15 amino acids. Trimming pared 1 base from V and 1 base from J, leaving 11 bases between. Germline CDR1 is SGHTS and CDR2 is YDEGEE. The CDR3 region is CASSLLRTANTEAFF. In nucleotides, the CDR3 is TGTGCCAGCAGCTTGCTCCGGACAGCGAACACTGAAGCTTTCTTT.

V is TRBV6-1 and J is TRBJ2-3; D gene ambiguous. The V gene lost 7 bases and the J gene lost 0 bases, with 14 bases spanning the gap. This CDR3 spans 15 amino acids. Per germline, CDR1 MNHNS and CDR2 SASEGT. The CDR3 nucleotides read TGTGCCAGCACCTCTGTGGCGGCGAGCACAGATACGCAGTATTTT. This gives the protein CASTSVAASTDTQYF.

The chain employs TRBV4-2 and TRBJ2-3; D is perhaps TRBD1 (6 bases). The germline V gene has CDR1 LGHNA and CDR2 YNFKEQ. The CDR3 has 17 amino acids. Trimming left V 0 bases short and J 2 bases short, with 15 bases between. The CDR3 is CASSQDRTGMNTDTQYF. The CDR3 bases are TGTGCCAGCAGCCAAGATCGAACAGGGATGAACACAGATACGCAGTATTTT.

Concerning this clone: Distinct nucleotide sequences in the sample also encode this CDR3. CDR3 bases: TGTGCCAGCAGCCCCGGGACAGGGCGTGAGACCCAGTACTTC. Protein: CASSPGTGRETQYF. The chain has TRBV7-9 and TRBJ2-5; TRBD1 matches 9 bases. Germline V CDR1 and CDR2: SEHNR, FQNEAQ (reference sequence). CDR3 length equals 14 residues. After removal of 5 bases from V and 5 bases from J, the junction contained 6 bases not matched to a gene.